This TCR beta chain was captured by sequencing in a study of OX40 agonist ivuxolimab in advanced cancers. Concerning this clone itself: The antigen remains undetermined.

Germline V gene sequence: CDR1 SGHTA, CDR2 FQGNSA. This CDR3 contains 15 residues. The V and J ends lost 2 bases and 7 bases respectively, with 14 bases between them. General study findings and limits: Doses of 0.1 to 3.0 mg/kg were accompanied by clonal expansion of CD4+ and CD8+ blood T cells by week 6.

Some clones are missing from TCRdb's copy, which holds only in-frame ones; the method was immunoSEQ multiplex PCR. The sample shows about 96,000 clones, roughly 91% of them seen only once. The TCR originated in an adult with an advanced solid tumor such as melanoma, head and neck, liver or kidney cancer. The source was CD4+ or CD8+ T cells sorted from blood, collected in a trial of the OX40 agonist ivuxolimab. This chain uses TRBV7-2 with TRBJ1-4; TRBD1 might be the D (5 bases). CDR3 amino acids: CASSLQFGQGEKLFF. The CDR3 DNA reads TGTGCCAGCAGCTTACAGTTTGGACAAGGTGAAAAACTGTTTTTT.